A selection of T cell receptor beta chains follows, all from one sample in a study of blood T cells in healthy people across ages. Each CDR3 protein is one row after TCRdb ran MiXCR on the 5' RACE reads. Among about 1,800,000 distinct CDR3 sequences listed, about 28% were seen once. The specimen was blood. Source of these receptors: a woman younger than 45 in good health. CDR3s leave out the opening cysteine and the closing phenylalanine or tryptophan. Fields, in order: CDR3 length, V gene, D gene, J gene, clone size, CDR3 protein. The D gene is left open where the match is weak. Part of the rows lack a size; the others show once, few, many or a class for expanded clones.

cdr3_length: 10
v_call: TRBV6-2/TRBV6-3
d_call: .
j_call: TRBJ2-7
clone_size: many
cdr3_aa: ASGRITYEQY

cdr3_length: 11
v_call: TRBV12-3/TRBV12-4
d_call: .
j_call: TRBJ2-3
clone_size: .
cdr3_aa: ASSSVFGDTQY

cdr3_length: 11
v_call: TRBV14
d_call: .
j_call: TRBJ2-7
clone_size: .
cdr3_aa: ASSQEFYGEQY

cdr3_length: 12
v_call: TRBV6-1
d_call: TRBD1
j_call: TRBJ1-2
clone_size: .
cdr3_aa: ASTSRDRAGGYT

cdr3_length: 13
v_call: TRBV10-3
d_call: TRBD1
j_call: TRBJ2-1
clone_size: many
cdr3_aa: AISEKTGGSNEQF

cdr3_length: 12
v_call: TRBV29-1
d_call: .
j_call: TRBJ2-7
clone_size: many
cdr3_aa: SVEGWELSYEQY

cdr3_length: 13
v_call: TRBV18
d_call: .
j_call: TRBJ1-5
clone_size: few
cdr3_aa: ASSPLEAPRGAQH

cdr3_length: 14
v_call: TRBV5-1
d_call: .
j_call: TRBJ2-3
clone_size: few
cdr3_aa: ASREGALGSTDTQY

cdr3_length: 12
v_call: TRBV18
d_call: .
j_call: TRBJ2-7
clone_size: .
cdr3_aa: VSSPPQRSYEQY

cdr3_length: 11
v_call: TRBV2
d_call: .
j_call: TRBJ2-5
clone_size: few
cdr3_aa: ASSGGEGETQY

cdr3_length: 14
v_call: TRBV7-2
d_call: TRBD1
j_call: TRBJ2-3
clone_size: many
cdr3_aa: ASSWPGQGSVDTQY

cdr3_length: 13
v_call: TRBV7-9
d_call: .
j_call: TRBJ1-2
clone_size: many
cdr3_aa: ASSPGSGANYGYT

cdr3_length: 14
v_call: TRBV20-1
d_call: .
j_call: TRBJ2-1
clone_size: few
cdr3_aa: SARVPRGSFYNEQF

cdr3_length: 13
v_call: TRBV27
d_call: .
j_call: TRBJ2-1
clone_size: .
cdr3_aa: ASSDPPGRGNEQF

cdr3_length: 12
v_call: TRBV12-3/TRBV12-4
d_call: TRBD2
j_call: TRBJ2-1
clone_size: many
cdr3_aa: ASSWGGAYNEQF

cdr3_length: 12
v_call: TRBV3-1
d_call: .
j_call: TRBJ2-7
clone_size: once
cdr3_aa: ASSPGSLGDEQY